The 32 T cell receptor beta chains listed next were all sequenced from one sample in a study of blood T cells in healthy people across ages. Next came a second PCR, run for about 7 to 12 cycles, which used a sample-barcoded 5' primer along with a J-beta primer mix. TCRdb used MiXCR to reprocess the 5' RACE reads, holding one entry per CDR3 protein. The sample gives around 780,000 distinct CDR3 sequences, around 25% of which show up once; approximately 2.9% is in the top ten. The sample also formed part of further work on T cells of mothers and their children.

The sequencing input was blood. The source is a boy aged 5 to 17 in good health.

Here the CDR3 DNA reads TGTGCCAGCAGTTACTCGAAGGCAGGGAGGCCCTACAATGAGCAGTTCTTC. This encodes CASSYSKAGRPYNEQFF. The chain recombines TRBV6-5 with TRBJ2-1; D is perhaps TRBD2 (6 bases). CDR3 length equals 17 residues. Trimming left V 0 bases short and J 2 bases short, with 14 bases between. Germline V gene lookup returns CDR1 MNHEY and CDR2 SVGAGI.

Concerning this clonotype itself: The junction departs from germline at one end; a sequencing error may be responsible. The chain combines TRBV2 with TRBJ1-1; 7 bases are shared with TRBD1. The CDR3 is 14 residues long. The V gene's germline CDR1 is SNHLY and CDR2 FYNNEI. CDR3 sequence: CASSAEGAATEALF. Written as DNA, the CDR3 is TGTGCCAGCAGTGCGGAGGGGGCGGCCACTGAAGCTCTCTTT.

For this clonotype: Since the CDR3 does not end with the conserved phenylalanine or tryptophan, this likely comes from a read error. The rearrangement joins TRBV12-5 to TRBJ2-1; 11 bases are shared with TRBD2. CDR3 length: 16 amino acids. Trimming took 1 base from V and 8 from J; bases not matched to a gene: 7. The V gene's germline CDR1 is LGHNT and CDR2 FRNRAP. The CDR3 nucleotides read TGTGCTAGTGGTTTGGGAACTAGCGGGAGAGGCGATGAGCAGTTCTCC. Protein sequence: CASGLGTSGRGDEQFS.

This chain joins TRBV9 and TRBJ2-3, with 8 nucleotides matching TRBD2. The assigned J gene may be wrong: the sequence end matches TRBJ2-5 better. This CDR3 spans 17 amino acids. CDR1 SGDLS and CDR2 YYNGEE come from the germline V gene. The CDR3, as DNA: TGTGCCAGCAGCGTAGTGGCGGGGGGTCCCGGGGGCGAGACCCAGTACTTC. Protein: CASSVVAGGPGGETQYF.

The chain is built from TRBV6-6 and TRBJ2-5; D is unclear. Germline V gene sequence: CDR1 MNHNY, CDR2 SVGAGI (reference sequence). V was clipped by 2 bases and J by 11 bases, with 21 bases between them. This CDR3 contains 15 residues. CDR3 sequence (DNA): TGTGCCAGCAGTTACGGGATGGGCAGCAGTGAAAAGCAGTACTTC. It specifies CASSYGMGSSEKQYF.

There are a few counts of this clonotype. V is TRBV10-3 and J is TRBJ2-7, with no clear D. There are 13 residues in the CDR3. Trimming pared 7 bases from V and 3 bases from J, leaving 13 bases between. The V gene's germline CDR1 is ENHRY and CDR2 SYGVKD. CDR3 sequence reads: CAITDTRVYEQYF. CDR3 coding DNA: TGTGCCATCACCGACACAAGAGTCTACGAGCAGTACTTC.

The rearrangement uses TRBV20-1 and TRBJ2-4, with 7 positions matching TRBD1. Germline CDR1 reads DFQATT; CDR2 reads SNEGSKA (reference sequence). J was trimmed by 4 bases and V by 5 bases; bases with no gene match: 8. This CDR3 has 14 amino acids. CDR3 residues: CSAGTRTGKNIQYF. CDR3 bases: TGCAGTGCTGGAACTAGGACAGGAAAAAACATTCAGTACTTC.

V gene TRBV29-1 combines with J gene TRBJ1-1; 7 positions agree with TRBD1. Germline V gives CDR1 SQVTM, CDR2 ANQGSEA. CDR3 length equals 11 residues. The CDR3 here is CSHRGNTEAFF. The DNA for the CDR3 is TGCAGTCACAGGGGGAACACTGAAGCTTTCTTT.

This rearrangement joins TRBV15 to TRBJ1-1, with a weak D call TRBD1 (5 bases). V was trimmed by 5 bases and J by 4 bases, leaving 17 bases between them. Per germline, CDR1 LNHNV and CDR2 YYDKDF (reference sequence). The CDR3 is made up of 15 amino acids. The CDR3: CATSPRGRRATEAFF. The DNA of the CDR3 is TGTGCCACCAGCCCTCGGGGACGGCGGGCCACTGAAGCTTTCTTT.

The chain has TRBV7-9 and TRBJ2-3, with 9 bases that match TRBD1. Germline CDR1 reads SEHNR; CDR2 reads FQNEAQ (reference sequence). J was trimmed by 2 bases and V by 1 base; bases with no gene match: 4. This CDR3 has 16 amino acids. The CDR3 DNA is TGTGCCAGCAGCTTAGGGGGACAGGGTTACACAGATACGCAGTATTTT. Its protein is CASSLGGQGYTDTQYF.

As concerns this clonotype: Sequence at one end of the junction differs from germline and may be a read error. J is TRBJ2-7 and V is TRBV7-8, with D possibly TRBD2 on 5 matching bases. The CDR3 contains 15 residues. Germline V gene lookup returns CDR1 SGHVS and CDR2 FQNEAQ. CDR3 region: CTSSLKRISSYEQYF. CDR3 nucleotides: TGTACCAGCAGCTTAAAGCGGATTAGCTCCTACGAGCAGTACTTC.

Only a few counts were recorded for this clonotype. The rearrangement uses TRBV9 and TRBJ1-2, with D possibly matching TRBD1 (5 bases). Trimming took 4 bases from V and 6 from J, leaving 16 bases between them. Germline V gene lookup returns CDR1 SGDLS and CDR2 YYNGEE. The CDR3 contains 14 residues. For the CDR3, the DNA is TGTGCCAGCAGCTTATGGCAGGGTTCAGATGGCTACACCTTC. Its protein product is CASSLWQGSDGYTF.

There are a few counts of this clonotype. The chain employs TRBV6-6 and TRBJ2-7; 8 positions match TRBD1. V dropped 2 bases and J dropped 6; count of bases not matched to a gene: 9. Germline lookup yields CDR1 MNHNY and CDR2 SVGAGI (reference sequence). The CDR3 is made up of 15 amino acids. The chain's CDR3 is CASSYQGRGQGEQYF. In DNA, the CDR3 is TGTGCCAGCAGTTACCAGGGCAGGGGGCAGGGCGAGCAGTACTTC.

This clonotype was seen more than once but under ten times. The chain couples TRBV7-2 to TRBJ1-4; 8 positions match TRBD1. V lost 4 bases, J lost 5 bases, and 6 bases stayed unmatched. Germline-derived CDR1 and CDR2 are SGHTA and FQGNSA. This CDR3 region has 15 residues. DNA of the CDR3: TGTGCCAGCAGCTCAGGGGGCCTTCGGAATGAAAAACTGTTTTTT. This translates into CASSSGGLRNEKLFF.

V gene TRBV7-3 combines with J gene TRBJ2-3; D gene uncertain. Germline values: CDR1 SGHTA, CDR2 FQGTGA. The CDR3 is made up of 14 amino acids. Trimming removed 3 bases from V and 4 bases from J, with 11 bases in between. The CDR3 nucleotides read TGTGCCAGCAGCTTCGCGGCAGGTTCAGATACGCAGTATTTT. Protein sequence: CASSFAAGSDTQYF. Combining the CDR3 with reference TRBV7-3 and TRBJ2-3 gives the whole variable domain GAGVSQTPSNKVTEKGKYVELRCDPISGHTALYWYRQSLGQGPEFLIYFQGTGAADDSGLPNDRFFAVRPEGSVSTLKIQRTERGDSAVYLCASSFAAGSDTQYFGPGTRLTVL.

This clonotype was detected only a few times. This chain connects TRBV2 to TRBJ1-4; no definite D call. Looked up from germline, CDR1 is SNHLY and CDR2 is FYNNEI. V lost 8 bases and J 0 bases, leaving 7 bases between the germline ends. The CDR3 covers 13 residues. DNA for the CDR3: TGTGCCAGCGGGGTCACAACTAATGAAAAACTGTTTTTT. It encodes CASGVTTNEKLFF.

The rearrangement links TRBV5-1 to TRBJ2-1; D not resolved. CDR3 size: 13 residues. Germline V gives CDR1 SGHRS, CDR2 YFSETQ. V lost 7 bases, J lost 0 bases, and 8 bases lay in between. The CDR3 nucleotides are TGCGCCAGCGGAGCGTCCTCCTACAATGAGCAGTTCTTC. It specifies CASGASSYNEQFF.

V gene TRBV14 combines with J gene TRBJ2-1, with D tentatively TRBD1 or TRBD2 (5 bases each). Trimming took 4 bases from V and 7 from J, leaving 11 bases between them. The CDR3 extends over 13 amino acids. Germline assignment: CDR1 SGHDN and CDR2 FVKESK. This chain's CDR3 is CASSRQEGNEQFF. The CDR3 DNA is TGTGCCAGCAGCCGGCAAGAGGGGAATGAGCAGTTCTTC.

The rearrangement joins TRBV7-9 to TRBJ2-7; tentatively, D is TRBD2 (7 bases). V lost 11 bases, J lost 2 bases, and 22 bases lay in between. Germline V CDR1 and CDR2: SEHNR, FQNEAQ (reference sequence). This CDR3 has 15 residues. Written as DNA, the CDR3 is TGTGCCGTCGGGGGGCGGGGCTCGAACCCCTACGAGCAGTACTTC. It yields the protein CAVGGRGSNPYEQYF.

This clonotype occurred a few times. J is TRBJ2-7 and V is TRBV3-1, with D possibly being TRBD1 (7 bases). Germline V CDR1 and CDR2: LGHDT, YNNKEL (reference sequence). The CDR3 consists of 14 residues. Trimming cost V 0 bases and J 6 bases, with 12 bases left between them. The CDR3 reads CASSQDWQGGEQYF. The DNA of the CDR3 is TGTGCCAGCAGCCAAGACTGGCAGGGGGGCGAGCAGTACTTC.

CDR3 residues: CASSPGSTGELFF. In nucleotides, the CDR3 is TGTGCCAGCTCACCAGGGAGCACCGGGGAGCTGTTTTTT. The chain joins TRBV18 to TRBJ2-2; perhaps TRBD2 as D (5 bases). The V end was cut by 2 bases, the J end by 4 bases, with 5 bases between. The CDR3 extends over 13 amino acids. From germline, CDR1 is KGHSH and CDR2 LQKENI.

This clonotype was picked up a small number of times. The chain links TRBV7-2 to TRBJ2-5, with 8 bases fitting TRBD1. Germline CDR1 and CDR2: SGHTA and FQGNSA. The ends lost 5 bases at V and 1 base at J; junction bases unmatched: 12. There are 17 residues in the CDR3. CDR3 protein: CASSPRTGLFGQETQYF. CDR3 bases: TGTGCCAGCAGCCCACGGACAGGGTTATTTGGCCAAGAGACCCAGTACTTC.

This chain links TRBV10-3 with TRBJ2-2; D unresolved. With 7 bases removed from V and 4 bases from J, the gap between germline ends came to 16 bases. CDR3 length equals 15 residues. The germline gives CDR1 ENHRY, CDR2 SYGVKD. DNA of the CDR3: TGTGCCATCAACGTAGGTCGCCCGACCACCGGGGAGCTGTTTTTT. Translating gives CAINVGRPTTGELFF.

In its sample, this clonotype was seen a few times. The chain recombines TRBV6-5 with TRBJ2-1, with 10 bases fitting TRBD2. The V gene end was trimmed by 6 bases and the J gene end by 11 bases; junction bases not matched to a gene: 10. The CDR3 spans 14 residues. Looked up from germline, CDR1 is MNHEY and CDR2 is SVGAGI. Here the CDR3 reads CASSDGAGGPQQFF. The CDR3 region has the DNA TGTGCCAGCAGCGACGGAGCGGGGGGGCCTCAGCAGTTCTTC.

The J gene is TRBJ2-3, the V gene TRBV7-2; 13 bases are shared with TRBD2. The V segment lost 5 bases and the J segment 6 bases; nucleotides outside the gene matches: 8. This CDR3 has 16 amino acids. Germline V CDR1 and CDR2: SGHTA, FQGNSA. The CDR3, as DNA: TGTGCCAGCAGCGCGAGACTAGCGGGGGGAAGGGATACGCAGTATTTT. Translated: CASSARLAGGRDTQYF.

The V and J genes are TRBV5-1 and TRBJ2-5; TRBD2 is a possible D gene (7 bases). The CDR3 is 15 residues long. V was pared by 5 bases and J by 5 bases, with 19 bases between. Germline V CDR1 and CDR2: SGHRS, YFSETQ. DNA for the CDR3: TGCGCCAGCAGGCGTATGCCAGGGGAGGGCGAGACCCAGTACTTC. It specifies CASRRMPGEGETQYF.

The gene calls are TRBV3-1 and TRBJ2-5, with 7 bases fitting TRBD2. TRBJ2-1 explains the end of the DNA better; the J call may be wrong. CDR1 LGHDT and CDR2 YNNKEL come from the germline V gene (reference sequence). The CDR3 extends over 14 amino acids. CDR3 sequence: CASSLATRGSEQFF. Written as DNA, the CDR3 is TGTGCCAGCAGCCTAGCAACCCGCGGGAGTGAGCAGTTCTTC.

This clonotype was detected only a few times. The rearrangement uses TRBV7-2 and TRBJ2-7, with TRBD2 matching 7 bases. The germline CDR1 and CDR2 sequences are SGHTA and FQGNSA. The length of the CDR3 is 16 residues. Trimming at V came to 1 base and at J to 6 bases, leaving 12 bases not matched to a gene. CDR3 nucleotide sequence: TGTGCCAGCAGCTTAGTGGGGGGGACTAACATCGGCGAGCAGTACTTC. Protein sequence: CASSLVGGTNIGEQYF.

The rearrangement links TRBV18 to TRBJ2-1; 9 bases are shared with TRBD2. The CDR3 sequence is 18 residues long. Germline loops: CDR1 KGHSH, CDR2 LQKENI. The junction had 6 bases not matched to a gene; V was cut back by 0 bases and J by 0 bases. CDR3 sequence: CASSPPGLAGSSYNEQFF. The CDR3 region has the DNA TGTGCCAGCTCACCACCTGGTCTAGCGGGGAGCTCCTACAATGAGCAGTTCTTC.

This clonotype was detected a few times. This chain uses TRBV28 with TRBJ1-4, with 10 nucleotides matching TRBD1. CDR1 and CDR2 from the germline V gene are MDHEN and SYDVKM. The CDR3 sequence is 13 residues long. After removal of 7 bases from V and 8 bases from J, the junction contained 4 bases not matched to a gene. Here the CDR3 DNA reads TGTGCCAGCAACCGGGACAGGGGAGAAAAACTGTTTTTT. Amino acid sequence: CASNRDRGEKLFF.

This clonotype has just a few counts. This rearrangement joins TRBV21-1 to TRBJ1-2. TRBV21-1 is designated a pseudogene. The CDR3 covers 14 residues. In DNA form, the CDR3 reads TGTGCCAGCAGCATAAAGAGGACTCTCTATGGCTACACCTTC. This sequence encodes CASSIKRTLYGYTF.

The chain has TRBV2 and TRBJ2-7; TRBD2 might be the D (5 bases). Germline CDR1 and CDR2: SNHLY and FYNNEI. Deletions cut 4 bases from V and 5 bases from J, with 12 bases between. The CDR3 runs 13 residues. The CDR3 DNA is TGTGCCAGCAGTGTAGAGGGAGAGGACGAGCAGTACTTC. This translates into CASSVEGEDEQYF.